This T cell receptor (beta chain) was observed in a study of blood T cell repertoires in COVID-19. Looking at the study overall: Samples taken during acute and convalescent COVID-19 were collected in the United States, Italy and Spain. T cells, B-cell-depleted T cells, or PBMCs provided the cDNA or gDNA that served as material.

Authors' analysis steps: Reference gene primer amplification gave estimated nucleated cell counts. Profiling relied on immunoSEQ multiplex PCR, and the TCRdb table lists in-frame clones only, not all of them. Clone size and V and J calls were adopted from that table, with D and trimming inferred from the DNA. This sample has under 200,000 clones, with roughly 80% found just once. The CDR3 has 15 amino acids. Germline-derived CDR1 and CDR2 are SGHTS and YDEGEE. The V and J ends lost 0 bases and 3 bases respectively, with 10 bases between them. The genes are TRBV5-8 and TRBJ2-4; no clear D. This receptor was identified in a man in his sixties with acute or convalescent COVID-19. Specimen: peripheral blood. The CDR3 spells CASSLGQYLKNIQYF. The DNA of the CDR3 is TGTGCCAGCAGCTTGGGGCAGTACCTCAAAAACATTCAGTACTTC.